A selection of T cell receptor beta chains follows, all from one sample in a study of cytomegalovirus exposure and HLA in healthy donors. Using immunoSEQ multiplex PCR, the repertoire was profiled, and TCRdb retains in-frame clones only, with some absent. The sample yields under 35,000 clones, about 66% seen once. Sequencing was performed on PBMCs. The receptors derive from a male donor in good health and CMV-seropositive. The CDR3 runs from the conserved cysteine through the conserved F or W. D genes are given only for firm matches. The size entry is marked missing in some rows and otherwise reads once, few, many or a size class.

clone_size,d_call,v_call,j_call,cdr3_nt,cdr3_aa
.,.,TRBV30,TRBJ2-7,TGTGCCTGGAGTGTAGGGGGAGAAAGGTACTTC,CAWSVGGERYF
.,.,TRBV28,TRBJ1-3,TGTGCCAGCCGCGGACAAAATGGAAACACCATATATTTT,CASRGQNGNTIYF
.,.,TRBV7-3,TRBJ1-3,TGTGCCAGCAGTGCAGGGACTGGAAACACCATATATTTT,CASSAGTGNTIYF
.,.,TRBV6-6,TRBJ1-2,TGTGCCAGCAGTTCGGGGGGCCGAACGTCCGGCTACACCTTC,CASSSGGRTSGYTF
few,.,TRBV28,TRBJ1-5,TGTGCCAGCAGCCTAATTCAGGGAAGCAATCAGCCCCAGCATTTT,CASSLIQGSNQPQHF
.,TRBD1,TRBV5-6,TRBJ2-2,TGTGCCAGCAGCTTGGTACAGGGGTGCACCGGGGAGCTGTTTTTT,CASSLVQGCTGELFF
.,.,TRBV7-9,TRBJ1-1,TGTGCCAGCAGCTTAGCGGGCAGGGAAGGTGAAGCTTTCTTT,CASSLAGREGEAFF
.,.,TRBV7-9,TRBJ1-1,TGTGCCAGCAGCTTAAGGGGAATGTCTGAAGCTTTCTTT,CASSLRGMSEAFF
once,.,TRBV5-4,TRBJ1-1,TGTGCCAGCAGCTTGGAGTCCTCACGGAGGCAGGAAGCTTTCTTT,CASSLESSRRQEAFF
.,.,TRBV6-5,TRBJ2-1,TGTGCCAGCAGGGCCAGGGACTCCTACAATGAGCAGTTCTTC,CASRARDSYNEQFF
.,TRBD1,TRBV6-4,TRBJ1-2,TGTGCCAGCAGTGACCATTCAGGACAGGGACGGGATGGCTACACCTTC,CASSDHSGQGRDGYTF
few,.,TRBV5-4,TRBJ1-3,TGTGCCAGCAGCTTCCGCACTGTAAGCTCTGGAAACACCATATATTTT,CASSFRTVSSGNTIYF
.,TRBD1,TRBV6-1,TRBJ2-1,TGTGCCAGCAGTGAAGGGACAGGGGGCGGGGATGAGCAGTTCTTC,CASSEGTGGGDEQFF
few,TRBD1,TRBV27,TRBJ2-3,TGTGCCAGCACCCCAACGACAGGGTCAGATACGCAGTATTTT,CASTPTTGSDTQYF
once,.,TRBV5-6,TRBJ1-4,TGTGCCAGCAGCTCAGTGGGGGGGAGTGAAAAACTGTTTTTT,CASSSVGGSEKLFF
.,TRBD1,TRBV19,TRBJ1-5,TGTGCCAGCCCGAAATTTCCAGGGGGATCCGGTCAGCCCCAGCATTTT,CASPKFPGGSGQPQHF
few,TRBD1,TRBV23-1,TRBJ1-3,TGCGGGGCGCACTCGGGGCAGGGGGACGGGGGCACCATATATTTT,CGAHSGQGDGGTIYF
.,.,TRBV18,TRBJ2-7,TGTGCCAGCTCCCCGCCGGGAATAACTTACGAGCAGTACTTC,CASSPPGITYEQYF
.,.,TRBV30,TRBJ1-3,TGTGCCTGGAGTAGCCCTCCAGGAAACACCATATATTTT,CAWSSPPGNTIYF
few,.,TRBV5-4,TRBJ1-2,TGTGCCAGCGGATCGGGGGGGGCTGTAGGCTACACCTTC,CASGSGGAVGYTF
.,.,TRBV6-1,TRBJ1-2,TGTGCCAGCAGTGAAGGCCTCATCGCGACAGGCGGCTACACCTTC,CASSEGLIATGGYTF
.,TRBD2,TRBV5-1,TRBJ2-1,TGCGCCAGCACCCTACTAGCGGGAGGGTACAATGAGCAGTTCTTC,CASTLLAGGYNEQFF
.,.,TRBV10-1,TRBJ2-5,TGCGCCAGCAGTGCAGATTTTGAAGAGACCCAGTACTTC,CASSADFEETQYF
.,.,TRBV7-9,TRBJ2-1,TGTGCCAGCAGCTCTACAGGGAATGAGCAGTTCTTC,CASSSTGNEQFF
once,.,TRBV30,TRBJ1-1,TGTGCCTGGAACCGACCTAGTCGGGGGGGGACTGAAGCTTTCTTT,CAWNRPSRGGTEAFF
.,.,TRBV6-1,TRBJ1-5,TGTGCCAGCAGTGAAGGTAGGAGGGGCACAGGCAATCAGCCCCAGCATTTT,CASSEGRRGTGNQPQHF
.,TRBD1,TRBV9,TRBJ1-2,TGTGCCAGCAGTCGGACAGGGGACAGGGGCTACACCTTC,CASSRTGDRGYTF
few,.,TRBV27,TRBJ1-2,TGTGCCAGCAGTTCCGCGGGACCCGGGGGTTACAAAGGCCCCTATGGCTACACCTTC,CASSSAGPGGYKGPYGYTF
.,TRBD2,TRBV5-4,TRBJ2-7,TGTGCCAGCAGCTTTGACCGCGGGACTAGCGGCTACGAGCAGTACTTC,CASSFDRGTSGYEQYF
few,.,TRBV28,TRBJ1-1,TGTGCCAGCACCGACGGACAGCCTCTATTGAACACTGAAGCTTTCTTT,CASTDGQPLLNTEAFF
.,TRBD1,TRBV5-1,TRBJ2-2,TGCGCCAGCAGCTTACCAGGGGGAAACACCGGGGAGCTGTTTTTT,CASSLPGGNTGELFF
few,TRBD1,TRBV18,TRBJ1-1,TGTGCCAGCTCACCGTGGGACAGGGAAGGGACTGAAGCTTTCTTT,CASSPWDREGTEAFF
.,TRBD1,TRBV4-1,TRBJ1-5,TGCGCCAGCAGCCAAGGGGGACAGGGACCTTCCAGAAATCAGCCCCAGCATTTT,CASSQGGQGPSRNQPQHF
.,TRBD2,TRBV2,TRBJ2-3,TGTGCCAGCAGCAGGACTAGCGGGGCGGCAGATACGCAGTATTTT,CASSRTSGAADTQYF
.,TRBD1,TRBV11-2,TRBJ2-1,TGTGCCAGCAGCGACCGTGGGACAGACAATGAGCAGTTCTTC,CASSDRGTDNEQFF
.,.,TRBV7-3,TRBJ1-1,TGTGCCAGCAGCTTAAAAATATCGGGAGAAGCTTTCTTT,CASSLKISGEAFF
few,.,TRBV9,TRBJ1-1,TGTGCCAGCAGCGAGCGGGATTTCCCGAACACTGAAGCTTTCTTT,CASSERDFPNTEAFF
once,.,TRBV20-1,TRBJ2-5,TGCAGTGCTACACAAGAGACCCAGTACTTC,CSATQETQYF
.,.,TRBV4-1,TRBJ1-2,TGCGCCAGCAGCCGGACAGATAACTATGGCTACACCTTC,CASSRTDNYGYTF
.,.,TRBV29-1,TRBJ2-7,TGCAGCGTTGAAGGCATGGTCAGGGATAACTCCTACGAGCAGTACTTC,CSVEGMVRDNSYEQYF
.,.,TRBV5-1,TRBJ1-4,TGCGCCAGCAGCCCCCTGGGCGAAAAACTGTTTTTT,CASSPLGEKLFF
.,.,TRBV28,TRBJ1-5,TGTGCCAGCAGTTCCGGGGGTTGGCAGCCCCAGCATTTT,CASSSGGWQPQHF
.,.,TRBV5-5,TRBJ1-1,TGTGCCAGCAGCTTGGACATGAACACTGAAGCTTTCTTT,CASSLDMNTEAFF
once,.,TRBV19,TRBJ2-1,TGTGCCAGTAGCGCGGGGGGGACAGGATGGAATGAGCAGTTCTTC,CASSAGGTGWNEQFF
.,TRBD1,TRBV11-2,TRBJ2-3,TGTGCCAGCAGGGAGGGACAGGGTGGTAGCACAGATACGCAGTATTTT,CASREGQGGSTDTQYF
.,.,TRBV27,TRBJ2-2,TGTGCCAGCAGTCCACTGGGGAGGCACACCGGGGAGCTGTTTTTT,CASSPLGRHTGELFF
.,.,TRBV7-9,TRBJ1-3,TGTGCCAGCAGCGCAGCTGGAAACACCATATATTTT,CASSAAGNTIYF